The rows below give T cell receptor beta chains drawn from one sample of a study of glioma-infiltrating T cells. MiXCR was run by TCRdb on the multiplex PCR reads, yielding one entry per CDR3 protein. Of over 100,000 distinct CDR3 sequences in the sample, about 25% were seen once. The specimen sequenced was glioma tissue, nonneoplastic brain tissue, or PBMCs (not recorded which). Source of these receptors: a human donor with low-grade glioma or glioblastoma, undergoing nonglioma brain surgery, or in good health (not recorded which). The CDR3 runs from the conserved cysteine through the conserved F or W. The D gene is left open where the match is weak.

j_call	d_call	v_call	cdr3_aa
TRBJ2-5	NA	TRBV19	CASSIQWSAETQYF
TRBJ1-1	TRBD1	TRBV19	CASNREGQGSAFF
TRBJ2-1	NA	TRBV5-1	CASRKGGDSYNEQFF
TRBJ2-7	NA	TRBV28	CASSLTGSGMSYEQYF
TRBJ1-1	NA	TRBV19	CASSIFQGNTEAFF
TRBJ1-1	NA	TRBV29-1	CSVDRANTEAFF
TRBJ2-7	NA	TRBV5-1	CASSGQLDEQYF
TRBJ1-2	TRBD1	TRBV20-1	CTSDRGENGYTF
TRBJ2-1	NA	TRBV19	CASSTLALGTDEQFF
TRBJ2-7	NA	TRBV9	CASSVEGGEQYF
TRBJ2-5	NA	TRBV5-1	CASSLGTEETQYF
TRBJ1-3	NA	TRBV7-2	CASSLATGLAGNTIYF
TRBJ1-1	NA	TRBV6-2/TRBV6-3	CASSLAGMNTEAFF
TRBJ2-3	TRBD2	TRBV11-3	CASSFGTTSGTDTQYF
TRBJ2-1	NA	TRBV5-1	CASSPQGYPNEQFF
TRBJ1-5	NA	TRBV2	CASSQKGSNQPQHF
TRBJ2-7	NA	TRBV6-5	CASSYSTGGAYEQYF
TRBJ2-1	NA	TRBV11-2	CASSHGSILLFSYNEQFF
TRBJ1-1	NA	TRBV7-2	CASSLEAMRAEAFF
TRBJ2-7	TRBD2	TRBV29-1	CSVRGGSDYEQYF